Below are 21 T cell receptor beta chains sequenced from a single sample in a study of T cell responses to AZD1222 COVID-19 vaccine. The data were produced by immunoSEQ multiplex PCR, yet TCRdb's version contains in-frame clones alone and is incomplete. Among approximately 91,000 clones listed, 70% to 90% were seen once. Material: peripheral blood, obtained on day 0 of AZD1222 vaccination. The receptors here all came from an adult in good health.

J is TRBJ1-6 and V is TRBV6-2 or TRBV6-3; D possibly corresponds to TRBD1 (5 bases). Trimming left V 6 bases short and J 1 base short, with 13 bases between. Germline lookup yields CDR1 MNHEY and CDR2 SVGEGT. The CDR3 runs to 16 residues. The CDR3 DNA reads as TGTGCCAGCAGCCTGGGGGGAAGGTCCTATAATTCACCCCTCCACTTT. Translation gives CASSLGGRSYNSPLHF.

This clone was observed once. The chain combines TRBV4-3 with TRBJ2-2, with D possibly being TRBD2 (7 bases). Germline V gene lookup returns CDR1 LGHNA and CDR2 YSLEER. V lost 0 bases and J lost 0, with 11 bases in between. The length of the CDR3 is 17 residues. DNA for the CDR3: TGCGCCAGCAGCCAAGAGGGCGGGGGCCCGAACACCGGGGAGCTGTTTTTT. Encoded protein: CASSQEGGGPNTGELFF.

This CDR3 reads CASSQTDRDSRSYEQYF. CDR3 nucleotide sequence: TGTGCCAGCAGCCAAACTGACCGGGACTCTCGCTCCTACGAGCAGTACTTC. V is TRBV3-1 (or the pseudogene TRBV3-2) and J is TRBJ2-7, with D perhaps matching TRBD2 (6 bases). The CDR3 sequence is 17 residues long. V lost 2 bases, J lost 0 bases, and 17 bases lay in between. Per germline, CDR1 LGHDT and CDR2 YNNKEL (reference sequence).

The chain uses TRBV5-1 and TRBJ2-1, with D tentatively TRBD2 (5 bases). The CDR3 length is 14 residues. Germline loops: CDR1 SGHRS, CDR2 YFSETQ. The V and J ends lost 1 base and 8 bases respectively, with 13 bases between them. The CDR3 region has the DNA TGCGCCAGCAGCTTGAAACTAGTTGGCGATGAGCAGTTCTTC. This gives the protein CASSLKLVGDEQFF.

This chain connects TRBV5-4 to TRBJ1-1, with TRBD1 matching over 9 bases. V dropped 4 bases and J dropped 1; count of bases not matched to a gene: 11. The CDR3 contains 17 residues. Germline-derived CDR1 and CDR2 are SGHNT and YYREEE (reference sequence). The CDR3 bases are TGTGCCAGCAGCCCAGCCCGGGACAGGGCTACGAACACTGAAGCTTTCTTT. Translated, it gives CASSPARDRATNTEAFF. The whole variable domain, remainder taken from reference TRBV5-4 and TRBJ1-1, is ETGVTQSPTHLIKTRGQQVTLRCSSQSGHNTVSWYQQALGQGPQFIFQYYREEENGRGNFPPRFSGLQFPNYSSELNVNALELDDSALYLCASSPARDRATNTEAFFGQGTRLTVV.

This chain uses TRBV2 with TRBJ2-7, with TRBD1 matching over 8 bases. The ends lost 9 bases at V and 2 bases at J; junction bases unmatched: 9. The V gene's germline CDR1 is SNHLY and CDR2 FYNNEI. The CDR3 covers 14 residues. CDR3 amino acids: CARGGTGPTYEQYF. The CDR3 DNA is TGTGCCAGAGGGGGGACAGGACCGACCTACGAGCAGTACTTC.

The chain links TRBV15 to TRBJ1-2, with D hard to call. This CDR3 spans 13 amino acids. V was clipped by 0 bases and J by 2 bases, with 4 bases between them. CDR1 is LNHNV, CDR2 YYDKDF, per germline (reference sequence). For the CDR3, the DNA is TGTGCCACCAGCAGAGACAGGAACTATGGCTACACCTTC. Translated, it gives CATSRDRNYGYTF.

This clone has only one observation. The chain couples TRBV30 to TRBJ2-2; D unclear. Germline V lookup: CDR1 GTSNPN, CDR2 SVGIG (reference sequence). V was cut by 5 bases and J by 1 base, with 11 bases left in between. The CDR3 consists of 14 residues. CDR3 sequence reads: CAWSSLGNTGELFF. The CDR3 region has the DNA TGTGCCTGGTCTTCATTGGGGAACACCGGGGAGCTGTTTTTT.

The chain links TRBV7-9 to TRBJ1-2; TRBD1 aligns across 7 bases. V shed 9 bases, J shed 3 bases, and the junction held 7 bases outside the gene matches. The CDR3 runs to 13 residues. Germline V gene sequence: CDR1 SEHNR, CDR2 FQNEAQ (reference sequence). This chain's CDR3 is CASAWQGDYGYTF. DNA for the CDR3: TGTGCCAGTGCGTGGCAGGGGGACTATGGCTACACCTTC.

This rearrangement joins TRBV19 to TRBJ1-5; TRBD1 is a possible D gene (5 bases). Trimming left V 10 bases short and J 3 bases short, with 22 bases between. CDR1 and CDR2 from the germline V gene are LNHDA and SQIVND (reference sequence). The CDR3 spans 16 residues. CDR3: CATHLRGGSNNQPQHF. In nucleotides, the CDR3 is TGTGCCACCCATCTTAGGGGAGGCAGTAACAATCAGCCCCAGCATTTT. Supplemented by reference TRBV19 and TRBJ1-5, the full variable domain reads DGGITQSPKYLFRKEGQNVTLSCEQNLNHDAMYWYRQDPGQGLRLIYYSQIVNDFQKGDIAEGYSVSREKKESFPLTVTSAQKNPTAFYLCATHLRGGSNNQPQHFGDGTRLSIL.

The J gene is TRBJ2-5, the V gene TRBV4-1; D remains unclear. Trimming left V 0 bases short and J 5 bases short, with 4 bases between. CDR3 length: 12 residues. Germline CDR1 and CDR2: MGHRA and YSYEKL. The CDR3 region has the DNA TGCGCCAGCAGCCAAGAAAAGGAGACCCAGTACTTC. Its protein is CASSQEKETQYF.

V usage is TRBV6-6 and J usage is TRBJ2-5; the D call may be TRBD1 or TRBD2 (6 bases each). Trimming stripped 2 bases from V and 5 bases from J, with 15 bases between. Germline CDR1 reads MNHNY; CDR2 reads SVGAGI (reference sequence). CDR3 length: 15 residues. The CDR3 sequence is CASSYVGGQGETQYF. Here the CDR3 DNA reads TGTGCCAGCAGTTACGTCGGAGGGCAGGGGGAGACCCAGTACTTC.

This clone has only a few counts. The CDR3 nucleotides read TGCGCCAGCAGCCAAGACAGGGCTAGCACAGATACGCAGTATTTT. Its protein is CASSQDRASTDTQYF. The chain joins TRBV4-3 to TRBJ2-3, with D perhaps TRBD1 (5 bases). CDR3 length equals 15 residues. The germline CDR1 and CDR2 sequences are LGHNA and YSLEER. The V gene lost 0 bases and the J gene lost 0 bases, with 7 bases spanning the gap.

J is TRBJ1-2 and V is TRBV29-1, with D hard to call. Germline V gene lookup returns CDR1 SQVTM and CDR2 ANQGSEA. This CDR3 has 12 residues. V dropped 3 bases and J dropped 8 bases, with 13 bases sitting between them. CDR3 loop: CSVEVSPEGYTF. The CDR3 DNA reads TGCAGCGTTGAGGTCTCCCCTGAGGGCTACACCTTC. The full variable domain, rest sourced from reference TRBV29-1 and TRBJ1-2, is SAVISQKPSRDICQRGTSLTIQCQVDSQVTMMFWYRQQPGQSLTLIATANQGSEATYESGFVIDKFPISRPNLTFSTLTVSNMSPEDSSIYLCSVEVSPEGYTFGSGTRLTVV.

This clone was picked up one time. This sequence joins TRBV3-1 (or the pseudogene TRBV3-2) and TRBJ2-3, with 8 nucleotides matching TRBD2. With V trimmed by 1 base and J by 3 bases, 6 bases remained unmatched. This CDR3 region has 16 residues. Germline CDR1 and CDR2: LGHDT and YNNKEL (reference sequence). CDR3 amino acids: CASSQVGAGATDTQYF. CDR3 DNA sequence: TGTGCCAGCAGCCAAGTGGGAGCGGGGGCAACAGATACGCAGTATTTT.

The chain is built from TRBV4-3 and TRBJ2-7; 7 bases are a match to TRBD1. The length of the CDR3 is 16 residues. CDR1 is LGHNA and CDR2 is YSLEER in the germline V gene. V lost 1 base, J lost 0 bases, and 6 bases stayed unmatched. Here the CDR3 reads CASSQVAYRGSYEQYF. CDR3 bases: TGCGCCAGCAGCCAAGTCGCATACAGGGGCTCCTACGAGCAGTACTTC.

The V call is TRBV4-2, the J call TRBJ1-5; D is perhaps TRBD1 (5 bases). V dropped 0 bases and J dropped 5 bases, with 14 bases sitting between them. This CDR3 spans 16 amino acids. Germline V gene sequence: CDR1 LGHNA, CDR2 YNFKEQ. The CDR3 here is CASSQDWGEAYQPQHF. In DNA form, the CDR3 reads TGTGCCAGCAGCCAAGATTGGGGGGAGGCCTATCAGCCCCAGCATTTT.

This rearrangement joins TRBV2 to TRBJ1-3, with 8 nucleotides matching TRBD1. CDR1 is SNHLY, CDR2 FYNNEI, per germline. The CDR3 contains 15 residues. V was clipped by 4 bases and J by 0 bases; unmatched bases: 2. In nucleotides, the CDR3 is TGTGCCAGCAGTGGGGACAGGCCCTCTGGAAACACCATATATTTT. This codes for CASSGDRPSGNTIYF.

The V and J genes are TRBV11-2 and TRBJ2-7; TRBD1 agrees at 8 bases. Germline V lookup: CDR1 SGHAT, CDR2 FQNNGV. J was trimmed by 6 bases and V by 2 bases; bases with no gene match: 12. This CDR3 contains 16 residues. This CDR3 reads CASSLRTGTGTSEQYF. The DNA of the CDR3 is TGTGCCAGCAGCTTAAGGACCGGGACAGGAACCTCCGAGCAGTACTTC. Full variable domain (remainder filled in from reference TRBV11-2 and TRBJ2-7): EAGVAQSPRYKIIEKRQSVAFWCNPISGHATLYWYQQILGQGPKLLIQFQNNGVVDDSQLPKDRFSAERLKGVDSTLKIQPAKLEDSAVYLCASSLRTGTGTSEQYFGPGTRLTVT.

This chain links TRBV2 with TRBJ2-2; 9 bases agree with TRBD2. V gave up 2 bases and J gave up 7 bases; unmatched junction bases: 8. Germline V gene sequence: CDR1 SNHLY, CDR2 FYNNEI. This CDR3 is built from 16 residues. The CDR3 DNA sequence: TGTGCCAGCAGTGAATCGAGCGGGGGGCACTACGGGGAGCTGTTTTTT. Translation gives CASSESSGGHYGELFF.

The chain uses TRBV2 and TRBJ1-3; D remains ambiguous. V lost 3 bases, J lost 4 bases, and 16 bases lay in between. The CDR3 contains 16 residues. Germline V CDR1 and CDR2: SNHLY, FYNNEI. The CDR3: CASSDRQAKAGNTIYF. CDR3 DNA: TGTGCCAGCAGTGACCGCCAGGCAAAAGCGGGAAACACCATATATTTT.